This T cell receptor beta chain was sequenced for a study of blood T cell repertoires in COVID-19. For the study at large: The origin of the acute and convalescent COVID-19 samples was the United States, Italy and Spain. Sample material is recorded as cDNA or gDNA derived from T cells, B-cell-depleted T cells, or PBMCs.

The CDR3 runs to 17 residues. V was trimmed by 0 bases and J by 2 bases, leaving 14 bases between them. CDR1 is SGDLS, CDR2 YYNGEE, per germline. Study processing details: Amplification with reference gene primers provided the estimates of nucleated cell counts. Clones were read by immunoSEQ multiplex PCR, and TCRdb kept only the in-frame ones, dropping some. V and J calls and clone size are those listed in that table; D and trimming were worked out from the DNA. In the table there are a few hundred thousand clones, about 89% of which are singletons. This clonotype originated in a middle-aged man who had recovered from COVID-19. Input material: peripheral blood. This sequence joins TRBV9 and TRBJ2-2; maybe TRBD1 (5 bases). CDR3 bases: TGTGCCAGCAGCGTAGGAGTAGGGCAGGGAAACACCGGGGAGCTGTTTTTT. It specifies CASSVGVGQGNTGELFF.